One and the same sample provided the 19 T cell receptor beta chains below, sequenced in a study of cytomegalovirus exposure and HLA in healthy donors. It was with 60 Vbeta and 13 Jbeta primers that the PCR ran. Sequencing was performed with immunoSEQ multiplex PCR; in TCRdb, only in-frame clones are kept and a portion is missing. Among around 78,000 clones listed, about four fifths were seen once. Sequencing was done on a sample of PBMCs. These receptors were taken from a woman in her fifties or sixties in good health and CMV-seronegative.

J is TRBJ2-7 and V is TRBV5-1; TRBD2 agrees at 13 bases. V was clipped by 4 bases and J by 3 bases; unmatched bases: 4. CDR1 and CDR2 from the germline V gene are SGHRS and YFSETQ. The CDR3 spans 15 residues. CDR3 DNA: TGCGCCAGCAGCCTCGGGACTAGCGGGGACTACGAGCAGTACTTC. Translation: CASSLGTSGDYEQYF. Supplemented by reference TRBV5-1 and TRBJ2-7, the full variable domain reads KAGVTQTPRYLIKTRGQQVTLSCSPISGHRSVSWYQQTPGQGLQFLFEYFSETQRNKGNFPGRFSGRQFSNSRSEMNVSTLELGDSALYLCASSLGTSGDYEQYFGPGTRLTVT.

The chain carries TRBV21-1 and TRBJ2-3; TRBD1 is the table's D call and was not checked against the DNA. TRBV21-1 is annotated as a pseudogene. This CDR3 has 15 amino acids. The CDR3 loop reads CASSIQDRYTDTQYF. The DNA of the CDR3 is TGTGCCAGCAGCATTCAAGACAGATACACAGATACGCAGTATTTT.

J is TRBJ2-1 and V is TRBV28; 10 nucleotides align to TRBD2. Unmatched junction bases numbered 7, after V lost 10 bases and J lost 4 bases. The CDR3 covers 14 residues. Germline CDR1 MDHEN, CDR2 SYDVKM. CDR3 DNA: TGTGCCACTCTTCTAGCGGGAGTTTACAATGAGCAGTTCTTC. The encoded protein is CATLLAGVYNEQFF.

The V gene is TRBV6-5, the J gene TRBJ2-7; 9 bases are a match to TRBD1. After removal of 0 bases from V and 3 bases from J, the junction contained 6 bases not matched to a gene. Germline V gene sequence: CDR1 MNHEY, CDR2 SVGAGI. The CDR3 runs 16 residues. The CDR3 is CASSYSRDRADYEQYF. For the CDR3, the DNA is TGTGCCAGCAGTTACTCGAGGGACAGGGCCGACTACGAGCAGTACTTC.

The rearrangement joins TRBV6-7 to TRBJ2-7, with D maybe TRBD2 (6 bases). TRBV6-7 is recorded as an ORF, its role being uncertain. The CDR3 is 13 residues long. V shed 7 bases and J shed 1 base, with 11 bases lying between them. For the CDR3, the DNA is TGTGCCAGCACCCGGGAGTTATCCTACGAGCAGTACTTC. It codes for CASTRELSYEQYF.

The CDR3 nucleotides are TGTGCCAGCTCACTAATTGCGCTGGGACAGGGGAACACTGAAGCTTTCTTT. Translated, it gives CASSLIALGQGNTEAFF. The V and J genes are TRBV18 and TRBJ1-1; 9 bases line up with TRBD1. CDR3 size: 17 residues. Trimming cost V 4 bases and J 1 base; bases outside gene matches: 10. Germline-derived CDR1 and CDR2 are KGHSH and LQKENI.

This sequence joins TRBV5-6 and TRBJ2-7; unclear D gene. The germline V gene has CDR1 SGHDT and CDR2 YYEEEE. The CDR3 loop spans 11 amino acids. Between the trimmed V and J ends, which lost 0 bases and 6 bases, there was a span of 4 bases. The CDR3 sequence is CASSLGGEQYF. Here the CDR3 DNA reads TGTGCCAGCAGCTTGGGCGGCGAGCAGTACTTC. The full variable domain, in which reference TRBV5-6 and TRBJ2-7 provide the parts outside the CDR3, is DAGVTQSPTHLIKTRGQQVTLRCSPKSGHDTVSWYQQALGQGPQFIFQYYEEEERQRGNFPDRFSGHQFPNYSSELNVNALLLGDSALYLCASSLGGEQYFGPGTRLTVT.

The chain combines TRBV6-1 with TRBJ2-1, with D maybe TRBD2 (6 bases). CDR3 size: 17 residues. Germline V gives CDR1 MNHNS, CDR2 SASEGT. V gave up 5 bases and J gave up 5 bases, with 22 bases separating them. CDR3 in amino acids: CASSKGVREFINNEQFF. For the CDR3, the DNA is TGTGCCAGCAGTAAAGGGGTACGGGAGTTCATAAACAATGAGCAGTTCTTC.

The rearrangement joins TRBV5-1 to TRBJ2-7; 10 bases fit TRBD2. The CDR3 is made up of 16 amino acids. V lost 1 base to trimming and J lost 6 bases; unmatched junction nucleotides: 10. Per the germline V gene, CDR1 is SGHRS and CDR2 is YFSETQ. CDR3 sequence (DNA): TGCGCCAGCAGCTTGAACCCTAGCGGGAGCACCTCCGAGCAGTACTTC. Translation gives CASSLNPSGSTSEQYF.

The rearrangement links TRBV6-5 to TRBJ2-2; D not certain. Germline-derived CDR1 and CDR2 are MNHEY and SVGAGI. The CDR3 is 11 residues long. Deletions cut 6 bases from V and 8 bases from J, with 7 bases between. The CDR3 DNA is TGTGCCAGCAGGCATCGGGGGGAGCTGTTTTTT. Translating it yields CASRHRGELFF.

This clone was found once. The chain combines TRBV27 with TRBJ1-5, with a possible D match to TRBD1 (5 bases). The CDR3 is 17 amino acids. Germline-derived CDR1 and CDR2 are MNHEY and SMNVEV (reference sequence). V was shortened by 0 bases and J by 7 bases, with 19 bases between the two germline ends. CDR3 region: CASSLSTLGGGRQPQHF. The DNA of the CDR3 is TGTGCCAGCAGTTTATCCACTCTTGGGGGAGGAAGGCAGCCCCAGCATTTT.

The chain recombines TRBV2 with TRBJ1-6, with D possibly being TRBD1 (5 bases). There are 16 residues in the CDR3. Trimming pared 2 bases from V and 1 base from J, leaving 9 bases between. Germline assignment: CDR1 SNHLY and CDR2 FYNNEI. The CDR3: CASSESGGSYNSPLHF. CDR3 nucleotide sequence: TGTGCCAGCAGTGAATCGGGGGGGTCCTATAATTCACCCCTCCACTTT.

This clone occurred a few times. This rearrangement joins TRBV15 to TRBJ1-5; D call uncertain. This CDR3 has 14 amino acids. Per germline, CDR1 LNHNV and CDR2 YYDKDF (reference sequence). V was cut by 0 bases and J by 2 bases, with 5 bases left in between. CDR3 bases: TGTGCCACCAGCAGAGAGAGGGGCAATCAGCCCCAGCATTTT. Amino acids: CATSRERGNQPQHF.

The CDR3 reads CASSITLQGRSTDTQYF. Here the CDR3 DNA reads TGTGCCAGTAGTATAACACTCCAGGGGAGAAGCACAGATACGCAGTATTTT. V usage is TRBV19 and J usage is TRBJ2-3; tentative D call: TRBD1 (6 bases). Germline values: CDR1 LNHDA, CDR2 SQIVND (reference sequence). V shed 2 bases and J shed 0 bases, with 15 bases lying between them. CDR3 length equals 17 residues.

This chain links TRBV6-5 with TRBJ2-7, with a possible D match to TRBD2 (6 bases). Germline V CDR1 and CDR2: MNHEY, SVGAGI. The CDR3 runs to 14 residues. The V end was cut by 5 bases, the J end by 2 bases, with 13 bases between. The CDR3 loop is CASSPSGLPYEQYF. The CDR3 DNA reads as TGTGCCAGCAGTCCCAGCGGGTTGCCCTACGAGCAGTACTTC.

This chain connects TRBV14 to TRBJ1-3; 7 nucleotides line up with TRBD1. CDR3 length equals 15 residues. V was clipped by 4 bases and J by 4 bases; unmatched bases: 7. Germline assignment: CDR1 SGHDN and CDR2 FVKESK. The chain's CDR3 is CASSPPGTVGNTIYF. In DNA, the CDR3 is TGTGCCAGCAGCCCCCCCGGGACAGTAGGAAACACCATATATTTT.

This sequence joins TRBV27 and TRBJ1-1, with a weak D call TRBD1 (6 bases). The V and J ends lost 6 bases and 0 bases respectively, with 14 bases between them. The CDR3 runs to 15 residues. CDR1 MNHEY and CDR2 SMNVEV come from the germline V gene (reference sequence). The DNA of the CDR3 is TGTGCCAGCAGGACTAATACAGGGTTGAACACTGAAGCTTTCTTT. Translating gives CASRTNTGLNTEAFF.

The rearrangement joins TRBV11-2 to TRBJ2-1; D uncertain. CDR1 SGHAT and CDR2 FQNNGV come from the germline V gene. Trimming removed 4 bases from V and 0 bases from J, with 10 bases in between. CDR3 size: 15 residues. CDR3 DNA sequence: TGTGCCAGCAGCTCCACTCGTGCCTCCTACAATGAGCAGTTCTTC. Translated: CASSSTRASYNEQFF.

V usage is TRBV10-3 and J usage is TRBJ1-3, with 7 bases identical to TRBD1. The CDR3 length is 14 residues. Per germline, CDR1 ENHRY and CDR2 SYGVKD. Germline trimming cut 6 bases from V and 3 bases from J; bases unmatched to any gene: 5. The CDR3 protein is CAIRATGSGNTIYF. The DNA for the CDR3 is TGTGCCATCAGAGCGACAGGGAGTGGAAACACCATATATTTT.